A single sample is the source of the 32 T cell receptor beta chains below, sequenced in a study of cytomegalovirus exposure and HLA in healthy donors. The PCR ran on 60 Vbeta and 13 Jbeta primers. Some clones are missing from TCRdb's copy, which holds only in-frame ones; the method was immunoSEQ multiplex PCR. The sample shows about 150,000 clones, over 60% of them seen only once. The sequencing sample was made of PBMCs. The receptors stem from a man aged 35 to 55 in good health and CMV-seronegative.

V is TRBV7-9 and J is TRBJ1-1; D uncertain. Germline V CDR1 and CDR2: SEHNR, FQNEAQ (reference sequence). This CDR3 is built from 13 residues. V lost 5 bases and J 3 bases, leaving 10 bases between the germline ends. The CDR3 coding sequence is TGTGCCAGCAGCCCCCGCGTGGACACTGAAGCTTTCTTT. Residues: CASSPRVDTEAFF.

V and J are TRBV4-3 and TRBJ2-2; 11 positions match TRBD2. Germline CDR1 and CDR2: LGHNA and YSLEER. The CDR3 is 19 residues long. After removal of 4 bases from V and 0 bases from J, the junction contained 10 bases not matched to a gene. The CDR3 DNA follows: TGCGCCAGCAGCCTGCATAGCGGGAGGGCCAGGGCGAACACCGGGGAGCTGTTTTTT. It yields the protein CASSLHSGRARANTGELFF.

Comments on this clone: This sample also contains other DNA sequences that code for the same CDR3. V usage is TRBV7-9 and J usage is TRBJ1-2; TRBD1 aligns across 10 bases. V dropped 5 bases and J dropped 5; count of bases not matched to a gene: 5. The CDR3 covers 14 residues. Germline loops: CDR1 SEHNR, CDR2 FQNEAQ (reference sequence). The CDR3 coding sequence is TGTGCCAGCAGCCCCGGGACAGGGGATTATGGCTACACCTTC. Residues: CASSPGTGDYGYTF.

This sequence joins TRBV6-6 and TRBJ2-7; maybe TRBD2 (5 bases). CDR3 size: 14 residues. V was pared by 5 bases and J by 6 bases, with 17 bases between. Germline lookup yields CDR1 MNHNY and CDR2 SVGAGI (reference sequence). CDR3 sequence reads: CASSNTALGGEQYF. CDR3 in DNA: TGTGCCAGCAGTAACACGGCTCTAGGAGGCGAGCAGTACTTC.

V is TRBV19 and J is TRBJ1-6, with 8 bases identical to TRBD1. Germline assignment: CDR1 LNHDA and CDR2 SQIVND (reference sequence). CDR3 size: 17 residues. V was clipped by 2 bases and J by 7 bases; unmatched bases: 10. The CDR3 region is CASSIRGQGARNSPLHF. CDR3 bases: TGTGCCAGTAGTATAAGGGGGCAGGGGGCGCGAAATTCACCCCTCCACTTT.

This chain connects TRBV2 to TRBJ2-3, with 15 nucleotides matching TRBD2. J lost 3 bases, V lost 6 bases, and 7 bases had no gene match. The CDR3 is 17 residues long. CDR1 is SNHLY and CDR2 is FYNNEI in the germline V gene. This CDR3 is CASSRGLAGGLTDTQYF. CDR3 sequence (DNA): TGTGCCAGCAGCAGGGGACTAGCGGGGGGTTTGACAGATACGCAGTATTTT.

The J gene is TRBJ2-3, the V gene TRBV5-1; D possibly corresponds to TRBD2 (6 bases). CDR3 length equals 15 residues. Germline CDR1 is SGHRS and CDR2 is YFSETQ. V was trimmed by 1 base and J by 4 bases, leaving 13 bases between them. The CDR3 DNA follows: TGCGCCAGCAGCTTGATGTCGGGGGAGGCAGATACGCAGTATTTT. It encodes CASSLMSGEADTQYF.

The chain couples TRBV2 to TRBJ1-2; D gene ambiguous. This CDR3 has 14 amino acids. Trimming left V 8 bases short and J 0 bases short, with 13 bases between. The V gene's germline CDR1 is SNHLY and CDR2 FYNNEI. The CDR3 nucleotides read TGTGCCAGCGGCGGCAGCCCTACTAACTATGGCTACACCTTC. Residues: CASGGSPTNYGYTF.

The rearrangement joins TRBV11-2 to TRBJ1-2, with 10 bases matching TRBD1. Germline V gene sequence: CDR1 SGHAT, CDR2 FQNNGV. CDR3 length equals 14 residues. Trimming removed 7 bases from V and 8 bases from J; junction bases left unmatched: 10. The CDR3: CASNSGTGVDGYTF. Written as DNA, the CDR3 is TGTGCCAGCAACTCCGGGACAGGGGTAGACGGCTACACCTTC.

The chain recombines TRBV28 with TRBJ2-7; possible D gene TRBD1, 6 bases. Trimming removed 8 bases at V and 7 bases at J, with 24 bases between. Germline V gives CDR1 MDHEN, CDR2 SYDVKM. The CDR3 sequence is 15 residues long. CDR3 residues: CASLRVQGLPQEQYF. CDR3 nucleotides: TGTGCCAGCCTTCGGGTGCAGGGGCTTCCTCAAGAGCAGTACTTC. The full variable domain, rest sourced from reference TRBV28 and TRBJ2-7, is DVKVTQSSRYLVKRTGEKVFLECVQDMDHENMFWYRQDPGLGLRLIYFSYDVKMKEKGDIPEGYSVSREKKERFSLILESASTNQTSMYLCASLRVQGLPQEQYFGPGTRLTVT.

The rearrangement uses TRBV4-1 and TRBJ1-2; 7 bases agree with TRBD1. This CDR3 has 17 residues. Losses at the gene ends were 1 base for V and 8 bases for J; bases not matched to a gene: 16. CDR1 is MGHRA, CDR2 YSYEKL, per germline. The CDR3 here is CASSQGQGVNYGRGYTF. The CDR3 region has the DNA TGCGCCAGCAGCCAAGGGCAGGGGGTGAACTATGGCAGGGGCTACACCTTC.

This clone was seen a single time. As DNA, the CDR3 is TGTGCCAGCAGCTGGGTGGGACTGAAGAACACTGAAGCTTTCTTT. Its protein is CASSWVGLKNTEAFF. The chain joins TRBV7-2 to TRBJ1-1, with D possibly TRBD1 on 5 matching bases. The V gene lost 4 bases and the J gene lost 1 base, with 13 bases spanning the gap. The CDR3 totals 15 residues. Germline CDR1 and CDR2: SGHTA and FQGNSA.

V and J are TRBV10-2 and TRBJ1-2; D is unresolved. In germline, CDR1 is WSHSY, CDR2 SAAADI. With 4 bases removed from V and 3 bases from J, the gap between germline ends came to 12 bases. CDR3 length: 14 residues. The CDR3 is CASSASGPDYGYTF. CDR3 DNA sequence: TGCGCCAGCAGTGCTTCGGGTCCAGACTATGGCTACACCTTC.

The gene calls are TRBV30 and TRBJ2-2, with D possibly matching TRBD1 (5 bases). Trimming stripped 0 bases from V and 4 bases from J, with 12 bases between. Per germline, CDR1 GTSNPN and CDR2 SVGIG (reference sequence). The CDR3 has 15 amino acids. DNA for the CDR3: TGTGCCTGGAGTGTTTTGGAAGGGGCCACCGGGGAGCTGTTTTTT. It translates to CAWSVLEGATGELFF.

This clone has only a few counts. The CDR3: CSVIGPASDTEAFF. The DNA of the CDR3 is TGCAGCGTTATCGGTCCCGCTTCCGACACTGAAGCTTTCTTT. This rearrangement joins TRBV29-1 to TRBJ1-1; D gene uncertain. Germline V gene lookup returns CDR1 SQVTM and CDR2 ANQGSEA. This CDR3 spans 14 amino acids. The V end was cut by 5 bases, the J end by 3 bases, with 16 bases between.

The CDR3 region is CASSMGQVLSYEQYF. The CDR3 DNA reads as TGTGCCAGTAGTATGGGGCAGGTCCTTTCCTACGAGCAGTACTTC. The V gene is TRBV19, the J gene TRBJ2-7; possible D gene TRBD1, 5 bases. Germline CDR1 reads LNHDA; CDR2 reads SQIVND (reference sequence). The CDR3 spans 15 residues. The V and J ends lost 3 bases and 1 base respectively, with 13 bases between them.

V is TRBV11-2 and J is TRBJ1-6; 8 bases map to TRBD1. Germline assignment: CDR1 SGHAT and CDR2 FQNNGV. V lost 5 bases and J lost 7; bases outside the gene matches: 7. This CDR3 contains 15 residues. This chain's CDR3 is CASSPDRVRNSPLHF. The DNA for the CDR3 is TGTGCCAGCAGCCCGGACAGGGTTAGGAATTCACCCCTCCACTTT.

J is TRBJ2-1 and V is TRBV11-3, with 8 bases aligning to TRBD2. CDR1 is SGHNT and CDR2 is YENEEA in the germline V gene. This CDR3 has 17 amino acids. V trimming: 2 bases; J trimming: 4 bases; junction bases outside the gene matches: 10. Here the CDR3 DNA reads TGTGCCAGCAGCTTATCTGACGGGAGGGCCCCTTACAATGAGCAGTTCTTC. This encodes CASSLSDGRAPYNEQFF.

The chain recombines TRBV19 with TRBJ1-5, with 7 bases aligning to TRBD1. After removal of 1 base from V and 4 bases from J, the junction contained 7 bases not matched to a gene. Germline CDR1 LNHDA, CDR2 SQIVND (reference sequence). The CDR3 runs 16 residues. The chain's CDR3 is CASSIGNRGGNQPQHF. The DNA for the CDR3 is TGTGCCAGTAGTATAGGTAACAGGGGAGGTAATCAGCCCCAGCATTTT.

Only one count was recorded for this clone. The V call is TRBV4-2, the J call TRBJ2-3; 7 bases fit TRBD1. The germline gives CDR1 LGHNA, CDR2 YNFKEQ. Unmatched junction bases numbered 10, after V lost 3 bases and J lost 4 bases. The CDR3 length is 16 residues. The CDR3: CASSQSGTGAADTQYF. The CDR3 DNA is TGTGCCAGCAGCCAGTCGGGCACAGGGGCCGCAGATACGCAGTATTTT.

The chain joins TRBV27 to TRBJ1-2; TRBD1 matches at 8 bases. Losses at the gene ends were 7 bases for V and 7 bases for J; bases not matched to a gene: 8. CDR3 length: 13 residues. CDR1 is MNHEY, CDR2 SMNVEV, per germline (reference sequence). The CDR3 loop reads CASTGQAGGGYTF. The CDR3 DNA follows: TGTGCCAGCACGGGACAGGCAGGGGGTGGCTACACCTTC.

This clone was observed a handful of times. The J gene is TRBJ1-2, the V gene TRBV6-5; 9 nucleotides align to TRBD1. CDR3 length: 16 residues. Germline V gene sequence: CDR1 MNHEY, CDR2 SVGAGI. With V trimmed by 2 bases and J by 9 bases, 13 bases remained unmatched. The CDR3 protein is CASSYGGTGMGWSYTF. CDR3 DNA: TGTGCCAGCAGTTACGGGGGGACAGGGATGGGATGGAGCTACACCTTC.

This rearrangement joins TRBV5-4 to TRBJ2-7; TRBD1 matches 8 bases. Germline V gene data show CDR1 as SGHNT and CDR2 as YYREEE (reference sequence). V was clipped by 4 bases and J by 6 bases; unmatched bases: 9. The CDR3 is made up of 14 amino acids. The CDR3 loop is CASSMWTGSGEQYF. The CDR3 region has the DNA TGTGCCAGCAGCATGTGGACAGGGTCCGGCGAGCAGTACTTC.

The chain is built from TRBV11-2 and TRBJ2-7; 9 bases align to TRBD2. V was clipped by 0 bases and J by 2 bases; unmatched bases: 8. The CDR3 runs 17 residues. CDR1 is SGHAT, CDR2 FQNNGV, per germline. The CDR3 sequence is CASSLEGGLAGTYEQYF. The CDR3 DNA sequence: TGTGCCAGCAGCTTAGAGGGTGGGCTAGCGGGGACCTACGAGCAGTACTTC. The variable domain in full, with the rest retrieved from reference TRBV11-2 and TRBJ2-7, is EAGVAQSPRYKIIEKRQSVAFWCNPISGHATLYWYQQILGQGPKLLIQFQNNGVVDDSQLPKDRFSAERLKGVDSTLKIQPAKLEDSAVYLCASSLEGGLAGTYEQYFGPGTRLTVT.

This chain links TRBV6-5 with TRBJ1-1; D possibly corresponds to TRBD1 (6 bases). The length of the CDR3 is 14 residues. Trimming left V 2 bases short and J 2 bases short, with 9 bases between. Germline lookup yields CDR1 MNHEY and CDR2 SVGAGI. The CDR3 loop reads CASSYPDRNTEAFF. The CDR3 coding sequence is TGTGCCAGCAGTTACCCGGACAGAAACACTGAAGCTTTCTTT.

The chain uses TRBV6-5 and TRBJ2-7; tentatively, D is TRBD2 (5 bases). The V end lost 0 bases, the J end lost 4 bases, and 13 bases lay between the germline ends. The CDR3 runs to 15 residues. From germline, CDR1 is MNHEY and CDR2 SVGAGI. CDR3 sequence: CASSYSALGSYEQYF. In DNA form, the CDR3 reads TGTGCCAGCAGTTACTCAGCACTAGGCTCGTACGAGCAGTACTTC.

In its sample, this clone was seen a few times. The genes are TRBV30 and TRBJ2-7, with D uncertain. CDR1 and CDR2 (germline): GTSNPN, SVGIG (reference sequence). This CDR3 has 12 residues. Between the trimmed V and J ends, which lost 2 bases and 3 bases, there was a span of 8 bases. The CDR3 DNA follows: TGTGCCTGGAGTTGGTCCAGCTACGAGCAGTACTTC. Translated: CAWSWSSYEQYF. The complete variable domain, with remaining parts taken from reference TRBV30 and TRBJ2-7, reads SQTIHQWPATLVQPVGSPLSLECTVEGTSNPNLYWYRQAAGRGLQLLFYSVGIGQISSEVPQNLSASRPQDRQFILSSKKLLLSDSGFYLCAWSWSSYEQYFGPGTRLTVT.

This clone was observed many times. The V gene is TRBV27, the J gene TRBJ2-6; D is perhaps TRBD1 (5 bases). V was trimmed by 1 base and J by 0 bases, leaving 10 bases between them. Germline loops: CDR1 MNHEY, CDR2 SMNVEV (reference sequence). CDR3 length: 17 amino acids. The CDR3 loop reads CASSLWQGPSGANVLTF. The CDR3 DNA reads as TGTGCCAGCAGTTTATGGCAGGGCCCCTCTGGGGCCAACGTCCTGACTTTC.

This clone was counted only a few times. The V gene is TRBV7-2, the J gene TRBJ1-1; D may be TRBD1 (5 bases). Trimming shortened V by 2 bases and J by 6 bases, and 13 bases separated the two germline ends. The CDR3 length is 14 residues. Looked up from germline, CDR1 is SGHTA and CDR2 is FQGNSA. The CDR3 region is CASSLSYRPPEAFF. DNA of the CDR3: TGTGCCAGCAGCTTATCGTACAGGCCCCCTGAAGCTTTCTTT.

The chain uses TRBV7-9 and TRBJ1-1; D unresolved. The CDR3 covers 15 residues. From germline, CDR1 is SEHNR and CDR2 FQNEAQ (reference sequence). V dropped 0 bases and J dropped 2 bases, with 10 bases sitting between them. CDR3 sequence reads: CASSLARWVNTEAFF. The CDR3 DNA follows: TGTGCCAGCAGCTTAGCGAGGTGGGTCAACACTGAAGCTTTCTTT.

The J gene is TRBJ2-7, the V gene TRBV5-4, with 10 bases aligning to TRBD2. J lost 4 bases, V lost 4 bases, and 11 bases had no gene match. This CDR3 has 16 residues. CDR1 is SGHNT and CDR2 is YYREEE in the germline V gene (reference sequence). The CDR3 protein is CASSRISSSGGYEQYF. The CDR3 coding sequence is TGTGCCAGCAGCCGAATCTCTTCTAGCGGGGGTTACGAGCAGTACTTC.

For this clone: Relative to the germline gene, one junction end is altered; a read error may explain this. This sample also contains other DNA sequences that code for the same CDR3. The chain carries TRBV5-1 and TRBJ2-5, with D maybe TRBD2 (6 bases). This CDR3 has 15 amino acids. Germline CDR1 and CDR2: SGHRS and YFSETQ. CDR3 loop: CASSLDGTALETQYF. In nucleotides, the CDR3 is TGCGCCAGCAGCTTGGACGGGACTGCTCTGGAGACCCAATACTTC.